This note documents a single T cell receptor beta chain sequence. The antigen is undetermined. Second doses were pooled across both intervals (about 4 or about 12 weeks). The data were produced by immunoSEQ multiplex PCR, yet TCRdb's version contains in-frame clones alone and is incomplete. The repertoire holds 90,000 to 120,000 clones, with around 93% as singletons. Looked up from germline, CDR1 is SGHTA and CDR2 is FQGNSA. V lost 0 bases, J lost 0 bases, and 12 bases lay in between. The length of the CDR3 is 17 residues. The data were obtained in a study of T cell responses to AZD1222 COVID-19 vaccine. Notes on the study in general: It was only a handful of AZD1222 recipients who were seropositive at baseline. Among the donors, most were white British and more were female, and clonal diversity was possibly underestimated.

The specimen comprised peripheral blood, sampled 28 days after the second AZD1222 dose. This chain joins TRBV7-2 and TRBJ1-3; D is possibly TRBD1 (6 bases). The receptor was derived from an adult who received the AZD1222 COVID-19 vaccine. The CDR3 region is CASSLALGGFSGNTIYF. DNA of the CDR3: TGTGCCAGCAGCTTAGCGCTGGGGGGCTTCTCTGGAAACACCATATATTTT.